This T cell receptor (beta chain) originates from a study of blood T cell repertoires in COVID-19. Study as a whole: PBMCs, B-cell-depleted T cells, or T cells were the source of the cDNA or gDNA that made up the material.

Authors' analysis steps: Estimated nucleated cell counts came from reference gene primer amplification. TCRdb's copy holds only in-frame clones and misses some; the assay was immunoSEQ multiplex PCR. V, J and clone size are taken as reported in that table, and D and trimming were inferred from the DNA itself. This sample has about 75,000 clones, with 84% found just once. The J segment lost 2 bases and the V segment lost 3 bases, leaving 13 bases of the junction unmatched. CDR3 length: 19 residues. CDR1 is LNHDA, CDR2 SQIVND, per germline (reference sequence). Specimen: peripheral blood. This TCR derives from a woman in her forties or fifties with acute or convalescent COVID-19. The chain recombines TRBV19 with TRBJ2-5; 12 nucleotides line up with TRBD2. The CDR3 spells CASSMEGLLAGGPQETQYF. The CDR3 nucleotides read TGTGCCAGTAGTATGGAGGGTCTACTAGCGGGGGGACCACAAGAGACCCAGTACTTC.